This T cell receptor (beta chain) was observed in a study of blood T cell repertoires in COVID-19. This CDR3 region has 14 residues. V lost 1 base to trimming and J lost 10 bases, with 14 bases between them. Germline lookup yields CDR1 LGHNA and CDR2 YSLEER. Original methodology: Cell counts per sample came from amplifying reference gene primers. Using immunoSEQ multiplex PCR, the repertoire was profiled, and TCRdb retains in-frame clones only, with some absent. The V and J calls and clone size are taken from that table; D and trimming were inferred from the DNA. The table records hundreds of thousands of clones, around 89% of them present only once. Participants spanned ages roughly 18 to 90 years and resided in about two dozen US areas.

The sequence was collected from a woman aged 40 to 50 who had recovered from COVID-19. V is TRBV4-3 and J is TRBJ2-1, with a tentative D call TRBD2 (6 bases). What was sequenced was PBMCs or T cells enriched from blood (not recorded which). The CDR3 loop is CASSQGPPSGEQFF. For the CDR3, the DNA is TGCGCCAGCAGCCAAGGCCCCCCGAGCGGGGAGCAGTTCTTC.